This TCR beta chain was recovered during a study of blood T cell repertoires in COVID-19. Study-wide background: The United States, Italy and Spain provided the acute and convalescent COVID-19 samples. Sources were T cells, B-cell-depleted T cells, or PBMCs; the material itself was cDNA or gDNA.

In the source study's methods: From reference gene primer amplification, estimates of nucleated cell counts were derived. Clones were read by immunoSEQ multiplex PCR, and TCRdb kept only the in-frame ones, dropping some. V and J calls and clone size are those listed in that table; D and trimming were worked out from the DNA. The sample consists of about 88,000 clones, more than 75% of them appearing once. Germline V gives CDR1 SGHDT, CDR2 YYEEEE. This CDR3 has 12 amino acids. Trimming shortened V by 6 bases and J by 5 bases, and 11 bases separated the two germline ends. Sequencing was done on a sample of peripheral blood. This clonotype originated in a woman in her 70s with acute or convalescent COVID-19. The rearrangement uses TRBV5-6 and TRBJ2-5; D is unclear. As DNA, the CDR3 is TGTGCCAGCACCGACGGGTTGGAGACCCAGTACTTC. Protein: CASTDGLETQYF.